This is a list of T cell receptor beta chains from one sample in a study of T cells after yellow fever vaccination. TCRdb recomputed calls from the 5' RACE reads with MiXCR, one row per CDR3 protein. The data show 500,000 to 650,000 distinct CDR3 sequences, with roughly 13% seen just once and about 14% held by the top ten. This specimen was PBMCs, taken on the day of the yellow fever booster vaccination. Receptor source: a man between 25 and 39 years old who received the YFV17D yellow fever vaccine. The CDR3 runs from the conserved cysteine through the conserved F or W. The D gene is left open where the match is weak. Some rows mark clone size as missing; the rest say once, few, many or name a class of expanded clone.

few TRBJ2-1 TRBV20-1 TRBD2 TGCAGTGCTAGAGATGGGACTAGCGGGATTAATGAGCAGTTCTTC CSARDGTSGINEQFF
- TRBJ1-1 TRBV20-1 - TGCAGTGCTGGACGAGGGGGAAGCGACACTGAAGCTTTCTTT CSAGRGGSDTEAFF
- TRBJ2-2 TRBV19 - TGTGCCAGTAGTACCCTCACCGTGGCGCCCACCGGGGAGCTGTTTTTT CASSTLTVAPTGELFF
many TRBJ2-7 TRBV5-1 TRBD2 TGCGCCAGCAGCCTGGTAGGTAGCGGGAGTTCCTACGAGCAGTACTTC CASSLVGSGSSYEQYF
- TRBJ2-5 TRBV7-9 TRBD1 TGTGCCAGCAGCTCACCTGACAGGGCTCGAGAGACCCAGTACTTC CASSSPDRARETQYF
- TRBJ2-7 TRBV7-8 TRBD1 TGTGCCAGCAGCTCAGGGGGTAGCACGCAGGAGCAGTACTTC CASSSGGSTQEQYF
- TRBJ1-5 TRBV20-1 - TGCAGTGCGACCAAGGGAAGCAATCAGCCCCAGCATTTT CSATKGSNQPQHF
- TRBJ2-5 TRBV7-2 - TGTGCCAGCAGCCAGTGGGGCGGGGAAAGGGAGACCCAGTACTTC CASSQWGGERETQYF
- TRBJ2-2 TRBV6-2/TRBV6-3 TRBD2 TGTGCCAGCAGTTACGTTTCTAGCGGGAGGGAAGTCACCGGGGAGCTGTTTTTT CASSYVSSGREVTGELFF
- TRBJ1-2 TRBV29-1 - TGCAGCGTTGAAAATGGGTATGGCTACACCTTC CSVENGYGYTF
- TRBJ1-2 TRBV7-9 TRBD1 TGTGCCAGCAGCCAAGGACAGGGGGCCCCTAACTATGGCTACACCTTC CASSQGQGAPNYGYTF
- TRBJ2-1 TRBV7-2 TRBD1 TGTGCCAGCAGCTTAAGCTCTGGACAGGGGAACAATGAGCAGTTCTTC CASSLSSGQGNNEQFF
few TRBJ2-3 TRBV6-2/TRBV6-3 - TGTGCCAGCACCTCCCCCGCTGGGCTGAACACAGATACGCAGTATTTT CASTSPAGLNTDTQYF
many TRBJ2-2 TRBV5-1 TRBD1 TGCGCCAGCAGCTCCCGCCCCCGACAGGGGCGCCGGGACGGGGAGCTGTTTTTT CASSSRPRQGRRDGELFF
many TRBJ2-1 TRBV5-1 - TGCGCCAGCAGCTTGGGAGGGATCGGGAATGAGCAGTTCTTC CASSLGGIGNEQFF
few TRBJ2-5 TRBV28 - TGTGCCAGTGTCAGGCAAGAGACCCAGTACTTC CASVRQETQYF
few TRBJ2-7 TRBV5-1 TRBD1 TGCGCCAGCAGCAGGACAGGGTTCTACGAGCAGTACTTC CASSRTGFYEQYF
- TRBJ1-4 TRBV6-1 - TGTGCCAGCAGTCAGGCCGGGACGGGGAATGAAAAACTGTTTTTT CASSQAGTGNEKLFF
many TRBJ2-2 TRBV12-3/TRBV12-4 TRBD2 TGTGCCAGCAGTACACCGACTAGCGGGAAGGATGCCGGGGAGCTGTTTTTT CASSTPTSGKDAGELFF
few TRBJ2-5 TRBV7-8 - TGTGCCAGCAGCCGACCCGGGGAGACCCAGTACTTC CASSRPGETQYF
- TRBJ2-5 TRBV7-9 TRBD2 TGTGCCAGCAGCTCTGAGCGGGAGGGGTTGGAGACCCAGTACTTC CASSSEREGLETQYF
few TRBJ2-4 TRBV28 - TGTGCCAGCAGTCGTTCAGGAACGGCCAAAAACATTCAGTACTTC CASSRSGTAKNIQYF
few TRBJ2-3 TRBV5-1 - TGCGCCAGCAGCACTGGAACGTTAGCGGCCACAGATACGCAGTATTTT CASSTGTLAATDTQYF
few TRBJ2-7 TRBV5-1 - TGCGCCAGCAGGCAAGAATACGAGCAGTACTTC CASRQEYEQYF
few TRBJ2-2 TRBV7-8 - TGTGCCAGCAGCTTAAGAGGGAACTCCGGGGAGCTGTTTTTT CASSLRGNSGELFF
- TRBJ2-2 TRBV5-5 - TGTGCCAGCAACGAGGGCCCAACCGGGGAGCTGTTTTTT CASNEGPTGELFF
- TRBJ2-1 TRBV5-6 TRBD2 TGTGCCAGCAGCACTGGACTAGCGGGAGACTACAATGAGCAGTTCTTC CASSTGLAGDYNEQFF
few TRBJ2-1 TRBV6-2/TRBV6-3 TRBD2 TGTGCCAGCAGTTGGACTAGCGGGGGATACAATGAGCAGTTCTTC CASSWTSGGYNEQFF
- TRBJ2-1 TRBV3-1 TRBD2 TGTGCCAGCAGCCACACTTCCGGGACTACCACCTACAATGAGCAGTTCTTC CASSHTSGTTTYNEQFF
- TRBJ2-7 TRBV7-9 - TGTGCCAGCAGCTCACCAAAACACACCGGGACACTGAGCTACGAGCAGTACTTC CASSSPKHTGTLSYEQYF
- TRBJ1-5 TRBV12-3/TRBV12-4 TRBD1 TGTGCCAGCGGTCCCGGGACAGATATCACTCCCCAGCATTTT CASGPGTDITPQHF
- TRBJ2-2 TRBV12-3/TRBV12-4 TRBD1 TGTGCCAGCAGAGAGACAGGGTCGGCGAACACCGGGGAGCTGTTTTTT CASRETGSANTGELFF